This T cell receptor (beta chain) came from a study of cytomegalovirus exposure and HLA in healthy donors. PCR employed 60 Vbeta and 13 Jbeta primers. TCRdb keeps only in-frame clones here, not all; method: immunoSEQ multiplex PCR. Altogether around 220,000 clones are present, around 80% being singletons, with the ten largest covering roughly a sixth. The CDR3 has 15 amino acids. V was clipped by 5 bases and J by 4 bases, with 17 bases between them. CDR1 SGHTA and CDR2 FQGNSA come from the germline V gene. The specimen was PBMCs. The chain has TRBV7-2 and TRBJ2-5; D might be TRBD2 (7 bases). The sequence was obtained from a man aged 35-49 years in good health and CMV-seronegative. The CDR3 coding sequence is TGTGCCAGCAGCCCCGAGGCGGGGGCCCTAGAGACCCAGTACTTC. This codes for CASSPEAGALETQYF.